Listed here is a single TCR beta chain. Its antigen remains unknown. This sample is drawn from a study of T cell responses to AZD1222 COVID-19 vaccine. General study points: Breadth and depth of Spike-specific TCRs rose after two AZD1222 doses.

The ends were cut back, 5 bases at V and 7 bases at J, with 9 bases in the middle. CDR3 length: 11 residues. Looked up from germline, CDR1 is MDHEN and CDR2 is SYDVKM. Method: immunoSEQ multiplex PCR; TCRdb's copy keeps in-frame clones and lacks some. The sample shows some 150,000 clones, 90% to 95% of them seen only once. The receptor was derived from an adult who received the AZD1222 COVID-19 vaccine. The chain joins TRBV28 to TRBJ2-7; D call uncertain. Material: peripheral blood, obtained 28 days after the second AZD1222 dose. The CDR3 reads CASSTLGEQYF. The DNA for the CDR3 is TGTGCCAGCAGTACCCTCGGAGAGCAGTACTTC.